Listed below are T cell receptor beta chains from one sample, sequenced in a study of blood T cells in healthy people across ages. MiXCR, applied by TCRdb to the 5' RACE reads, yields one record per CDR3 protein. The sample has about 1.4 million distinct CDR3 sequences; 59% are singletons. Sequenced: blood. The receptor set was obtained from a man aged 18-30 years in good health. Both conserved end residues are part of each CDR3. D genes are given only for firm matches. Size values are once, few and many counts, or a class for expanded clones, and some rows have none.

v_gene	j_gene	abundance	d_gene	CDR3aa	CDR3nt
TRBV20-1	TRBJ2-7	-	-	CSASTRDNEQYF	TGCAGTGCTAGTACTAGGGACAATGAGCAGTACTTC
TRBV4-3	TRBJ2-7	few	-	CASSQAGANYEQYF	TGCGCCAGCAGCCAAGCCGGGGCGAACTACGAGCAGTACTTC
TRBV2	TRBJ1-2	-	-	CASSEGSVANYGYTF	TGTGCCAGCAGTGAAGGGAGCGTGGCTAACTATGGCTACACCTTC
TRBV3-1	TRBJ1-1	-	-	CASSQESSGRAFF	TGTGCCAGCAGCCAAGAAAGTTCGGGGAGGGCTTTCTTT
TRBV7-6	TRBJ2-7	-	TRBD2	CASSETSGTYYEQYF	TGTGCCAGCAGCGAGACTAGCGGGACTTACTACGAGCAGTACTTC
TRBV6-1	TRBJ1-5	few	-	CASSEGRQLDQPQHF	TGTGCCAGCAGTGAGGGCCGACAGCTTGATCAGCCCCAGCATTTT
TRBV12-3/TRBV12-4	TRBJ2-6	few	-	CASSLATTLSGANVLTF	TGTGCCAGCAGTTTGGCGACTACCCTCTCTGGGGCCAACGTCCTGACTTTC
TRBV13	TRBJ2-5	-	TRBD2	CASSSRTGLADQETQYF	TGTGCCAGCAGCTCCCGAACAGGACTAGCGGATCAAGAGACCCAGTACTTC
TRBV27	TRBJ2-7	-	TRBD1	CASSLEWDSTYEQYF	TGTGCCAGCAGTTTAGAATGGGACAGCACCTACGAGCAGTACTTC
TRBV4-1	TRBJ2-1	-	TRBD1	CASSLRTGSNEQFF	TGCGCCAGCAGCCTTCGGACAGGGTCCAATGAGCAGTTCTTC
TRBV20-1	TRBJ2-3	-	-	CSARDGGVAASTDTQYF	TGCAGTGCTAGAGATGGAGGGGTAGCGGCCTCCACAGATACGCAGTATTTT
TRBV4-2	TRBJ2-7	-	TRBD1	CASAGGKEYEQYF	TGTGCCAGTGCAGGGGGTAAGGAGTACGAGCAGTACTTC
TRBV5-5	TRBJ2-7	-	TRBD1	CASSTGQGDSYEQYF	TGTGCCAGCAGCACGGGACAGGGGGATTCCTACGAGCAGTACTTC
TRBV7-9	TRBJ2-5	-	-	CASSDGGARIAQYF	TGTGCCAGCAGCGATGGGGGGGCTAGGATCGCCCAGTACTTC
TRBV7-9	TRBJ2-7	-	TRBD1	CASKGQGAGPLDPYEQYF	TGTGCCAGTAAAGGGCAGGGGGCAGGCCCCTTGGACCCCTACGAGCAGTACTTC
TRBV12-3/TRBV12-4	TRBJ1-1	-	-	CASGLGFTEAFF	TGTGCCAGCGGATTAGGGTTCACTGAAGCTTTCTTT
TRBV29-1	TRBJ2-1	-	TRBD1	CSVIRGTGGTPSSYNEQFF	TGCAGCGTTATCCGCGGGACAGGGGGAACTCCTAGCTCCTACAATGAGCAGTTCTTC
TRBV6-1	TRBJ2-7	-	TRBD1	CASTPGQGVFYEQYF	TGTGCCAGCACACCCGGACAGGGGGTTTTCTACGAGCAGTACTTC
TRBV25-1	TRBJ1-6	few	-	CASSEFGLVPLHF	TGTGCCAGCAGTGAATTTGGCCTCGTCCCCCTCCACTTT
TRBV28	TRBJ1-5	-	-	CASSFSTGNSNQPQHF	TGTGCCAGCAGTTTCAGTACGGGAAATAGCAATCAGCCCCAGCATTTT
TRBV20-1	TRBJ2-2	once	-	CSAQSVARVYGELFF	TGCAGTGCTCAATCGGTAGCTCGGGTTTACGGGGAGCTGTTTTTT
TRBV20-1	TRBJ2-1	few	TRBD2	CRLGGRSYNEQFF	TGCAGACTCGGCGGGAGGTCCTACAATGAGCAGTTCTTC
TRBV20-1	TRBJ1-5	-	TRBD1	CSAPEGQGFSQPQHF	TGCAGTGCTCCTGAGGGACAGGGGTTCAGTCAGCCCCAGCATTTT
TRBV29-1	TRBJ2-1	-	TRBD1	CSVLTGNRLNEQFF	TGCAGCGTCTTGACAGGGAATAGGTTGAATGAGCAGTTCTTC
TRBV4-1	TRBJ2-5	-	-	CASSQSAGTETQYF	TGCGCCAGCAGCCAATCGGCGGGAACAGAGACCCAGTACTTC
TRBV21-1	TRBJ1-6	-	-	CASSKEGEVCSPLHF	TGTGCCAGCAGCAAAGAGGGGGAGGTTTGTTCACCCCTCCACTTT
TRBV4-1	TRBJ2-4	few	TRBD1	CASSQDLTGDTQYF	TGCGCCAGCAGCCAAGATCTTACAGGGGATACGCAGTACTTC
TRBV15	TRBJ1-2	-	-	CATSPTPTGLDPYGYTF	TGTGCCACCAGCCCTACTCCAACAGGGTTGGACCCCTATGGCTACACCTTC
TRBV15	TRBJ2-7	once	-	CATSYMAGSYEQYF	TGTGCCACCTCCTATATGGCGGGCTCCTACGAGCAGTACTTC
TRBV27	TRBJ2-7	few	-	CASSWGVTDNEQYF	TGTGCCAGCAGTTGGGGGGTTACCGACAATGAGCAGTACTTC
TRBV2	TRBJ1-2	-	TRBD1	CASSVQGASYGYTF	TGTGCCAGCAGTGTACAGGGGGCCTCCTATGGCTACACCTTC
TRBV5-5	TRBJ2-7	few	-	CASSLVAGQPPTDEQYF	TGTGCCAGCAGCTTGGTAGCGGGACAGCCCCCGACGGACGAGCAGTACTTC
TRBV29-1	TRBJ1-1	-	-	CSVERGEAFF	TGCAGCGTTGAGAGGGGGGAAGCTTTCTTT
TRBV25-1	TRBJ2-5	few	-	CASSEQDTQYF	TGTGCCAGCAGTGAACAAGATACCCAGTACTTC
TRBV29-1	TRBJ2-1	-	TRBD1	CSVEGQGIEQFF	TGCAGCGTTGAAGGACAGGGGATTGAGCAGTTCTTC
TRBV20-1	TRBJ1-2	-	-	CSAYSTPSYGYTF	TGCAGTGCTTACAGCACCCCGTCCTATGGCTACACCTTC
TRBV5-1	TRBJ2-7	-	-	CASSLKVPGKAVQYF	TGCGCCAGCAGCTTGAAGGTTCCAGGGAAAGCAGTTCAGTACTTC
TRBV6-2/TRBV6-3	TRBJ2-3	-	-	CASSPQTRYTQYF	TGTGCCAGCAGCCCCCAGACCAGGTATACGCAGTATTTT
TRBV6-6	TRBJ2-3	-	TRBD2	CASRTPGGGTDTQYF	TGTGCCAGCAGGACCCCGGGAGGGGGCACAGATACGCAGTATTTT
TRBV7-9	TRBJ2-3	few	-	CASSEDGFLSDTQYF	TGTGCCAGCAGCGAAGACGGGTTTCTATCAGATACGCAGTATTTT
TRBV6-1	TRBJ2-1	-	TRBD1	CASSVGTGLFF	TGTGCCAGCAGTGTCGGGACAGGGCTGTTCTTC
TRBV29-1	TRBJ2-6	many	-	CSVASGSGANVLTF	TGCAGCGTTGCATCCGGCTCTGGGGCCAACGTCCTGACTTTC
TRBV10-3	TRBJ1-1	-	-	CAISENRNMNTEAFF	TGTGCCATCAGTGAGAACAGGAACATGAACACTGAAGCTTTCTTT
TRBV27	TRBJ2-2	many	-	CASSFSTGELFF	TGTGCCAGCAGTTTTTCCACCGGGGAGCTGTTTTTT
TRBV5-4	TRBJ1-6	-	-	CASSIGQNNSPLHF	TGTGCCAGCAGCATTGGACAGAATAATTCACCCCTCCACTTT